This T cell receptor beta chain was observed in a study of Ad26.COV2.S vaccination and SARS-CoV-2 variants. The wider study: Donor was one of the participants in the Ad26.COV2.S arm of the COV1001 trial.

Treatment described: about 20 received Ad26.COV2.S at low or high dose, single or two shots; 5 received placebo; per-sample allocation not given. Sampling took place 63 days after the first vaccine or placebo injection. An Ad26 vector expressing Wuhan-strain SARS-CoV-2 spike served as the vaccine. Notes on the study in general: Researchers reported similar non-spike TCR breadth in vaccine and placebo recipients. Possibly, TCR breadth and depth analyses underestimated total T cell responses.

Sequencing was performed with immunoSEQ multiplex PCR; in TCRdb, only in-frame clones are kept and a portion is missing. The data contain roughly 300,000 clones, 88% of them seen just once; the ten biggest clones take up 5.5% to 7%. The length of the CDR3 is 16 residues. V was clipped by 5 bases and J by 5 bases, with 21 bases between them. Germline V gene data show CDR1 as SGHTA and CDR2 as FQGNSA. About this clone itself: Its antigen is currently unknown.

This rearrangement joins TRBV7-2 to TRBJ2-5; D is undetermined. The sequence derives from a person between 18 and 65 years old who received the Ad26.COV2.S COVID-19 vaccine or a placebo. The starting material was peripheral blood, obtained in a trial of Ad26.COV2.S vaccine versus placebo. Here the CDR3 DNA reads TGTGCCAGCAGCCCTCGGGCCTTCACAATGGGGGAGACCCAGTACTTC. It codes for CASSPRAFTMGETQYF.